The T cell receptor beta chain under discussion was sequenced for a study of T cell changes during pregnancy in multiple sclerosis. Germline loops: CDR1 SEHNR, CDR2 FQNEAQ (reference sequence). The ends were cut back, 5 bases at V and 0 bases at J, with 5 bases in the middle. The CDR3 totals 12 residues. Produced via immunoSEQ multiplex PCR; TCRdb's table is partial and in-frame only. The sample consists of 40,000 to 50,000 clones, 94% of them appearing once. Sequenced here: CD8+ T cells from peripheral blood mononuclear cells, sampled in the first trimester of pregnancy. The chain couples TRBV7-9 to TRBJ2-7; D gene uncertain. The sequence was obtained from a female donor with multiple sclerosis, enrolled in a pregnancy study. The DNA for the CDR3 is TGTGCCAGCAGCCCCGGCTCCTACGAGCAGTACTTC. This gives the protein CASSPGSYEQYF.